This note documents a single T cell receptor (beta chain) sequence. As yet, its antigen is unknown. Template switching by 5'RACE produced TCR cDNA, adding a universal primer site and UMIs. One entry per CDR3 protein, called by TCRdb with MiXCR from the 5' RACE reads. The data contain hundreds of thousands of distinct CDR3 sequences, approximately 5.2% of them singletons. The CDR3 extends over 15 amino acids. Trimming left V 3 bases short and J 5 bases short, with 17 bases between. The germline gives CDR1 SGHRS, CDR2 YFSETQ. The record originates from a study of T cells after yellow fever vaccination. Study conclusions and caveats: Most primary-vaccination clones reappeared after the booster (96% CD4, approximately 88% CD8). From the bulk population, abundant clonotypes could contaminate and appear within FACS-sorted repertoires.

This clonotype was obtained from a man between 18 and 35 years old who received the YFV17D yellow fever vaccine. The sample in question was CD4+ T cells sorted from PBMCs, obtained on the day of the yellow fever booster vaccination. The chain links TRBV5-1 to TRBJ2-5, with D perhaps matching TRBD2 (7 bases). CDR3 amino acids: CASSSLGGSGETQYF. CDR3 nucleotides: TGCGCCAGCAGCTCCCTAGGGGGTAGCGGGGAGACCCAGTACTTC.